The 20 T cell receptor beta chains reported below all come from one sample, sequenced in a study of blood T cell repertoires in COVID-19. Sequenced by immunoSEQ multiplex PCR; TCRdb stores in-frame clones only, minus some. The sample has about 290,000 clones, about nine tenths seen once. The sequenced material came from PBMCs or T cells enriched from blood (not recorded which). The receptors shown here come from a woman between 35 and 50 years old who had recovered from COVID-19.

This chain joins TRBV7-9 and TRBJ2-2; D is uncertain. The V gene's germline CDR1 is SEHNR and CDR2 FQNEAQ (reference sequence). The CDR3 loop spans 15 amino acids. Trimming took 1 base from V and 0 from J, leaving 6 bases between them. As DNA, the CDR3 is TGTGCCAGCAGCTTAGTTGCAGCGAACACCGGGGAGCTGTTTTTT. Translation gives CASSLVAANTGELFF.

This clone has more than one count but fewer than ten. The chain couples TRBV7-3 to TRBJ2-1; D gene uncertain. V was trimmed by 4 bases and J by 5 bases, leaving 6 bases between them. Germline values: CDR1 SGHTA, CDR2 FQGTGA. CDR3 size: 12 residues. The CDR3 DNA follows: TGTGCCAGCAGCTCGGTGGACAATGAGCAGTTCTTC. Amino acids: CASSSVDNEQFF.

V and J are TRBV19 and TRBJ1-1; D not certain. Deletions cut 6 bases from V and 6 bases from J, with 20 bases between. Germline assignment: CDR1 LNHDA and CDR2 SQIVND (reference sequence). The CDR3 is 15 residues long. DNA of the CDR3: TGTGCCAGTAGCAGCGGACTTAATGCGGGCGCTGAAGCTTTCTTT. Protein product: CASSSGLNAGAEAFF.

V usage is TRBV5-1 and J usage is TRBJ2-1, with 9 bases lining up with TRBD2. The V gene's germline CDR1 is SGHRS and CDR2 YFSETQ. The CDR3 is made up of 15 amino acids. V shed 1 base, J shed 2 bases, and the junction held 1 base outside the gene matches. CDR3 DNA sequence: TGCGCCAGCAGCTTGAGCGGGGGGACCTACAATGAGCAGTTCTTC. It codes for CASSLSGGTYNEQFF.

The DNA of the CDR3 is TGTGCCTGGAGTGTAGGCAGGGCCTATTCACCCCTCCACTTT. As protein: CAWSVGRAYSPLHF. The chain couples TRBV30 to TRBJ1-6; D might be TRBD1 (5 bases). Germline V gives CDR1 GTSNPN, CDR2 SVGIG (reference sequence). The V end was cut by 0 bases, the J end by 8 bases, with 11 bases between. The CDR3 has 14 residues. The whole variable domain, filled in from reference TRBV30 and TRBJ1-6, reads SQTIHQWPATLVQPVGSPLSLECTVEGTSNPNLYWYRQAAGRGLQLLFYSVGIGQISSEVPQNLSASRPQDRQFILSSKKLLLSDSGFYLCAWSVGRAYSPLHFGNGTRLTVT.

The chain recombines TRBV7-2 with TRBJ2-3; 7 nucleotides match TRBD1. J was trimmed by 2 bases and V by 5 bases; bases with no gene match: 4. The CDR3 runs 14 residues. Germline V gives CDR1 SGHTA, CDR2 FQGNSA. The CDR3 coding sequence is TGTGCCAGCAGCCCCGGACAGGTCACAGATACGCAGTATTTT. It specifies CASSPGQVTDTQYF. The full variable domain, completed using reference TRBV7-2 and TRBJ2-3, is GAGVSQSPSNKVTEKGKDVELRCDPISGHTALYWYRQSLGQGLEFLIYFQGNSAPDKSGLPSDRFSAERTGGSVSTLTIQRTQQEDSAVYLCASSPGQVTDTQYFGPGTRLTVL.

This chain uses TRBV2 with TRBJ2-7, with 8 nucleotides matching TRBD2. The CDR3 totals 16 residues. V lost 0 bases and J lost 3; bases outside the gene matches: 7. CDR1 is SNHLY, CDR2 FYNNEI, per germline. The CDR3 DNA reads as TGTGCCAGCAGTGAAGCGCTCTTGCTAGCGGGCTACGAGCAGTACTTC. This encodes CASSEALLLAGYEQYF.

The rearrangement uses TRBV6-5 and TRBJ1-4; TRBD1 is a possible D gene (5 bases). CDR3 size: 12 residues. Germline V gives CDR1 MNHEY, CDR2 SVGAGI. Trimming took off 10 bases at V and 0 bases at J, with 6 bases between the two ends. CDR3 DNA: TGTGCCACGACAGCAACTAATGAAAAACTGTTTTTT. Its translation: CATTATNEKLFF.

V is TRBV6-5 and J is TRBJ2-7, with TRBD2 as a possible D gene (6 bases). This CDR3 region has 15 residues. V lost 0 bases, J lost 3 bases, and 12 bases lay in between. Germline values: CDR1 MNHEY, CDR2 SVGAGI. The CDR3: CASSYSVLGSYEQYF. In nucleotides, the CDR3 is TGTGCCAGCAGTTACTCGGTTCTCGGGAGCTACGAGCAGTACTTC.

This rearrangement joins TRBV18 to TRBJ2-2; 7 nucleotides agree with TRBD2. Germline-derived CDR1 and CDR2 are KGHSH and LQKENI. This CDR3 has 16 amino acids. V was clipped by 2 bases and J by 2 bases; unmatched bases: 5. The CDR3 DNA reads as TGTGCCAGCTCACCAGGGCTAGCGGAAAACACCGGGGAGCTGTTTTTT. Translation gives CASSPGLAENTGELFF. The full variable domain, its missing parts supplied by reference TRBV18 and TRBJ2-2, is NAGVMQNPRHLVRRRGQEARLRCSPMKGHSHVYWYRQLPEEGLKFMVYLQKENIIDESGMPKERFSAEFPKEGPSILRIQQVVRGDSAAYFCASSPGLAENTGELFFGEGSRLTVL.

Details on this clone: Other nucleotide sequences in the sample specify the same CDR3. The chain is built from TRBV18 and TRBJ2-7; D may be TRBD1 (6 bases). This CDR3 has 13 residues. The germline CDR1 and CDR2 sequences are KGHSH and LQKENI. V lost 3 bases and J 5 bases, leaving 11 bases between the germline ends. This CDR3 reads CASSPQGRNEQYF. The CDR3 region has the DNA TGTGCCAGCTCACCGCAGGGGCGCAACGAGCAGTACTTC. Together with reference TRBV18 and TRBJ2-7, the CDR3 gives the full variable domain: NAGVMQNPRHLVRRRGQEARLRCSPMKGHSHVYWYRQLPEEGLKFMVYLQKENIIDESGMPKERFSAEFPKEGPSILRIQQVVRGDSAAYFCASSPQGRNEQYFGPGTRLTVT.

This clone has a single count. The J gene is TRBJ2-3, the V gene TRBV3-1 (or the pseudogene TRBV3-2), with 13 bases lining up with TRBD2. From germline, CDR1 is LGHDT and CDR2 YNNKEL (reference sequence). After removal of 1 base from V and 6 bases from J, the junction contained 1 base not matched to a gene. The length of the CDR3 is 15 residues. The CDR3 here is CASSQGTSGSDTQYF. The CDR3 DNA sequence: TGTGCCAGCAGCCAAGGGACTAGCGGGAGTGATACGCAGTATTTT.

The gene calls are TRBV7-2 and TRBJ2-1, with 9 bases aligning to TRBD2. Germline V gene sequence: CDR1 SGHTA, CDR2 FQGNSA. J lost 7 bases, V lost 5 bases, and 12 bases had no gene match. The CDR3 consists of 16 residues. The CDR3 region is CASSPPGLALGNEQFF. The CDR3, as DNA: TGTGCCAGCAGCCCGCCAGGACTAGCGTTAGGGAATGAGCAGTTCTTC.

The chain has TRBV4-2 and TRBJ1-1; D is unresolved. Trimming stripped 1 base from V and 1 base from J, with 4 bases between. In germline, CDR1 is LGHNA, CDR2 YNFKEQ. CDR3 length equals 13 residues. CDR3 in amino acids: CASSQGANTEAFF. Written as DNA, the CDR3 is TGTGCCAGCAGCCAAGGGGCGAACACTGAAGCTTTCTTT.

The chain links TRBV11-3 to TRBJ2-1; 9 bases fit TRBD1. There are 18 residues in the CDR3. CDR1 is SGHNT and CDR2 is YENEEA in the germline V gene. The V and J ends lost 3 bases and 0 bases, in that order; junction bases with no gene match: 9. Written as DNA, the CDR3 is TGTGCCAGCAGCTTGGGGACAGGGCATGCACGCTCCTACAATGAGCAGTTCTTC. Its translation is CASSLGTGHARSYNEQFF. The full variable domain, completed using reference TRBV11-3 and TRBJ2-1, is EAGVVQSPRYKIIEKKQPVAFWCNPISGHNTLYWYLQNLGQGPELLIRYENEEAVDDSQLPKDRFSAERLKGVDSTLKIQPAELGDSAVYLCASSLGTGHARSYNEQFFGPGTRLTVL.

This clone was counted once. This chain links TRBV6-1 with TRBJ1-2; perhaps TRBD1 as D (6 bases). There are 14 residues in the CDR3. Looked up from germline, CDR1 is MNHNS and CDR2 is SASEGT. With 0 bases removed from V and 3 bases from J, the gap between germline ends came to 8 bases. The CDR3 reads CASSEAGQYYGYTF. The CDR3 nucleotides read TGTGCCAGCAGTGAAGCCGGACAGTACTATGGCTACACCTTC.

This clone showed up just a few times. The chain has TRBV5-6 and TRBJ2-1, with D perhaps TRBD2 (5 bases). V shed 2 bases and J shed 4 bases, with 16 bases lying between them. This CDR3 spans 16 amino acids. Germline V gene data show CDR1 as SGHDT and CDR2 as YYEEEE. CDR3 in DNA: TGTGCCAGCAGCTTTTCTACGGGAAGCACTTACAATGAGCAGTTCTTC. Encoded protein: CASSFSTGSTYNEQFF.

This chain uses TRBV9 with TRBJ1-6, with D possibly TRBD1 on 6 matching bases. Trimming cost V 0 bases and J 8 bases, with 9 bases left between them. Germline V gene data show CDR1 as SGDLS and CDR2 as YYNGEE. There are 14 residues in the CDR3. The CDR3 region is CASSVVGQDSPLHF. The DNA of the CDR3 is TGTGCCAGCAGCGTAGTGGGACAAGATTCACCCCTCCACTTT.

This chain connects TRBV9 to TRBJ2-2; 13 bases align to TRBD2. Germline values: CDR1 SGDLS, CDR2 YYNGEE. The junction had 1 base not matched to a gene; V was cut back by 3 bases and J by 11 bases. The CDR3 is made up of 13 amino acids. The CDR3 loop reads CASSGTSGGELFF. The CDR3 DNA follows: TGTGCCAGCAGCGGGACTAGCGGGGGCGAGCTGTTTTTT.

The CDR3 nucleotides read TGTGCCAGCAGACGACAGGGGGGGACCACTGAAGCTTTCTTT. This gives the protein CASRRQGGTTEAFF. The chain employs TRBV28 and TRBJ1-1; 9 bases fit TRBD1. The CDR3 spans 14 residues. V lost 6 bases to trimming and J lost 4 bases; unmatched junction nucleotides: 6. Germline V gene lookup returns CDR1 MDHEN and CDR2 SYDVKM.